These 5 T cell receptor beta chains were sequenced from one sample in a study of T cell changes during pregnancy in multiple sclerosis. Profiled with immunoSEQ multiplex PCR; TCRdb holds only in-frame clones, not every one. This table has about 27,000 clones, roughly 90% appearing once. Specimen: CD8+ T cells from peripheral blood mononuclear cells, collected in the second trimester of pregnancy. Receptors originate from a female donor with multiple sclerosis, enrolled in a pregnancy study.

The CDR3 is CASSSLLNYEQFF. Here the CDR3 DNA reads TGTGCCAGCAGCTCATTACTTAACTATGAGCAGTTCTTC. The chain employs TRBV7-8 and TRBJ2-1; D ambiguous. The CDR3 has 13 amino acids. The germline V gene encodes CDR1 SGHVS and CDR2 FQNEAQ. V lost 4 bases and J 8 bases, leaving 12 bases between the germline ends.

CDR3: CASSFFGGRPQHF. The CDR3 bases are TGTGCCAGCAGCTTCTTCGGGGGGCGGCCCCAGCATTTT. The rearrangement links TRBV5-6 to TRBJ1-5; D is perhaps TRBD1 (6 bases). The CDR3 extends over 13 amino acids. V lost 2 bases and J lost 9, with 12 bases in between. The V gene's germline CDR1 is SGHDT and CDR2 YYEEEE.

In nucleotides, the CDR3 is TGTGCCAGCAGTTTATCTCTAGCGGGTACATATGAGCAGTTCTTC. Protein sequence: CASSLSLAGTYEQFF. This rearrangement joins TRBV27 to TRBJ2-1, with 8 bases aligning to TRBD2. This CDR3 spans 15 amino acids. Trimming removed 0 bases from V and 8 bases from J; junction bases left unmatched: 6. Germline CDR1 MNHEY, CDR2 SMNVEV (reference sequence).

CDR3 in amino acids: CASSQRDRGGDGYTF. The CDR3 DNA reads TGCGCCAGCAGCCAACGGGACAGGGGAGGGGATGGCTACACCTTC. The chain joins TRBV4-1 to TRBJ1-2; 10 bases match TRBD1. The V and J ends lost 2 bases and 6 bases, in that order; junction bases with no gene match: 6. This CDR3 has 15 amino acids. Germline loops: CDR1 MGHRA, CDR2 YSYEKL.

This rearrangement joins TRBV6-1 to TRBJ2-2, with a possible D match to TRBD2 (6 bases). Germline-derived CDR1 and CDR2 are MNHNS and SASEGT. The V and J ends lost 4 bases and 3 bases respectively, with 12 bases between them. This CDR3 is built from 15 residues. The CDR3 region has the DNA TGTGCCAGCAGTGTCGCGGCTAGCGACACCGGGGAGCTGTTTTTT. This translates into CASSVAASDTGELFF.